The 21 T cell receptor beta chains below come from one sample, sequenced in a study of PD-L1 blockade in urothelial cancer. The time point is: pretreatment peripheral blood. Clones were sequenced by immunoSEQ multiplex PCR, and TCRdb holds only the in-frame ones, with some missing. The table shows tens of thousands of clones, with about 90% occurring only once. The material sequenced was PBMCs, taken around atezolizumab (anti-PD-L1) treatment. All receptors come from a man aged 55 to 70 with urothelial cancer.

V gene TRBV18 combines with J gene TRBJ2-7; 16 bases are shared with TRBD2. Germline V gene data show CDR1 as KGHSH and CDR2 as LQKENI. This CDR3 region has 15 residues. V trimming: 4 bases; J trimming: 6 bases; junction bases outside the gene matches: 3. The CDR3, as DNA: TGTGCCAGCTCACTGGGACTAGCGGGAGGGGCCGAGCAGTACTTC. Its protein product is CASSLGLAGGAEQYF.

The V and J genes are TRBV6-6 and TRBJ2-2; 7 bases are a match to TRBD2. CDR1 is MNHNY and CDR2 is SVGAGI in the germline V gene (reference sequence). The CDR3 is 15 residues long. V lost 2 bases and J lost 3; bases outside the gene matches: 3. The CDR3 loop reads CASSYTGRDTGELFF. The CDR3 DNA reads as TGTGCCAGCAGTTACACGGGGAGGGACACCGGGGAGCTGTTTTTT.

V usage is TRBV2 and J usage is TRBJ2-7; D unresolved. V gave up 5 bases and J gave up 0 bases, with 8 bases separating them. This CDR3 region has 13 residues. Germline loops: CDR1 SNHLY, CDR2 FYNNEI. The CDR3 DNA reads as TGTGCCAGCAGTCCGCGGTCCTCCTACGAGCAGTACTTC. This gives the protein CASSPRSSYEQYF. The variable domain in full, with the rest retrieved from reference TRBV2 and TRBJ2-7, is EPEVTQTPSHQVTQMGQEVILRCVPISNHLYFYWYRQILGQKVEFLVSFYNNEISEKSEIFDDQFSVERPDGSNFTLKIRSTKLEDSAMYFCASSPRSSYEQYFGPGTRLTVT.

This clone was seen a handful of times. The gene calls are TRBV28 and TRBJ1-5, with a tentative D call TRBD1 (5 bases). The CDR3 length is 17 residues. Germline CDR1 MDHEN, CDR2 SYDVKM. Trimming removed 5 bases from V and 5 bases from J, with 22 bases in between. CDR3 sequence reads: CASSPRGVQGGDQPQHF. The DNA of the CDR3 is TGTGCCAGCAGTCCCCGCGGGGTTCAGGGCGGGGATCAGCCCCAGCATTTT. The full variable domain, its missing parts supplied by reference TRBV28 and TRBJ1-5, is DVKVTQSSRYLVKRTGEKVFLECVQDMDHENMFWYRQDPGLGLRLIYFSYDVKMKEKGDIPEGYSVSREKKERFSLILESASTNQTSMYLCASSPRGVQGGDQPQHFGDGTRLSIL.

DNA for the CDR3: TGCGCCAGCAGCCAAGATCCGAGCGGGAGCTTTAATGAGCAGTTCTTC. Its translation: CASSQDPSGSFNEQFF. The genes are TRBV4-1 and TRBJ2-1, with TRBD2 matching 8 bases. The CDR3 consists of 16 residues. CDR1 is MGHRA, CDR2 YSYEKL, per germline. J gave up 7 bases and V 0 bases, and 8 bases lay outside the gene matches.

In this sample, this clone turned up once. This chain joins TRBV14 and TRBJ2-3, with D perhaps TRBD2 (7 bases). Trimming left V 1 base short and J 1 base short, with 9 bases between. Per the germline V gene, CDR1 is SGHDN and CDR2 is FVKESK. CDR3 size: 15 residues. The CDR3 reads CASSQAGGRTDTQYF. In DNA form, the CDR3 reads TGTGCCAGCAGCCAAGCCGGGGGGCGCACAGATACGCAGTATTTT.

CDR3 sequence reads: CASSDRGVSYEQYF. CDR3 nucleotides: TGTGCCAGCAGTGATCGTGGAGTCTCCTACGAGCAGTACTTC. J is TRBJ2-7 and V is TRBV2, with D hard to call. Germline V lookup: CDR1 SNHLY, CDR2 FYNNEI. Trimming took 3 bases from V and 0 from J, leaving 9 bases between them. The CDR3 spans 14 residues. Together with reference TRBV2 and TRBJ2-7, the CDR3 gives the full variable domain: EPEVTQTPSHQVTQMGQEVILRCVPISNHLYFYWYRQILGQKVEFLVSFYNNEISEKSEIFDDQFSVERPDGSNFTLKIRSTKLEDSAMYFCASSDRGVSYEQYFGPGTRLTVT.

The chain carries TRBV4-2 and TRBJ2-1; the match to TRBD1 covers 8 bases. This CDR3 spans 16 amino acids. The J segment lost 8 bases and the V segment lost 1 base, leaving 10 bases of the junction unmatched. Germline V lookup: CDR1 LGHNA, CDR2 YNFKEQ. This chain's CDR3 is CASSQGGQGAGDEQFF. The CDR3 coding sequence is TGTGCCAGCAGCCAAGGTGGCCAGGGGGCGGGCGATGAGCAGTTCTTC.

There are a few counts of this clone. The chain links TRBV28 to TRBJ1-5, with D possibly being TRBD1 (6 bases). V lost 8 bases and J lost 8, with 13 bases in between. CDR3 length: 12 amino acids. Germline V lookup: CDR1 MDHEN, CDR2 SYDVKM. In DNA, the CDR3 is TGTGCCAGCCGAGGGGGTTCGGAGCCCCAGCATTTT. Amino acids: CASRGGSEPQHF.

The J gene is TRBJ2-2, the V gene TRBV5-1; 11 nucleotides align to TRBD2. V dropped 4 bases and J dropped 6; count of bases not matched to a gene: 8. The CDR3 is 16 amino acids. Germline V gene sequence: CDR1 SGHRS, CDR2 YFSETQ. CDR3 bases: TGCGCCAGCAGCGTTTCTAGCGGGGGGCACGCCGGGGAGCTGTTTTTT. It codes for CASSVSSGGHAGELFF.

The V call is TRBV9, the J call TRBJ2-5; TRBD2 matches at 8 bases. The CDR3 is 15 residues long. V dropped 0 bases and J dropped 0; count of bases not matched to a gene: 1. Germline values: CDR1 SGDLS, CDR2 YYNGEE. Here the CDR3 DNA reads TGTGCCAGCAGCGTAGGGACTAGCCACCAAGAGACCCAGTACTTC. Translating it yields CASSVGTSHQETQYF.

V and J are TRBV7-8 and TRBJ2-2; 9 bases agree with TRBD1. CDR3 length: 15 amino acids. Germline-derived CDR1 and CDR2 are SGHVS and FQNEAQ. The V segment lost 3 bases and the J segment 4 bases; nucleotides outside the gene matches: 3. The chain's CDR3 is CASSLGTGSTGELFF. Written as DNA, the CDR3 is TGTGCCAGCAGCTTGGGGACAGGGTCCACCGGGGAGCTGTTTTTT. Supplemented by reference TRBV7-8 and TRBJ2-2, the full variable domain reads GAGVSQSPRYKVAKRGQDVALRCDPISGHVSLFWYQQALGQGPEFLTYFQNEAQLDKSGLPSDRFFAERPEGSVSTLKIQRTQQEDSAVYLCASSLGTGSTGELFFGEGSRLTVL.

The chain combines TRBV18 with TRBJ2-1, with 11 positions matching TRBD2. V gave up 4 bases and J gave up 0 bases; unmatched junction bases: 2. The CDR3 runs to 16 residues. In germline, CDR1 is KGHSH, CDR2 LQKENI. CDR3 loop: CASSLLAGVSYNEQFF. DNA of the CDR3: TGTGCCAGCTCACTACTAGCGGGAGTCTCCTACAATGAGCAGTTCTTC.

The chain recombines TRBV30 with TRBJ1-2, with 9 bases aligning to TRBD1. CDR3 size: 11 residues. The V and J ends lost 8 bases and 7 bases, in that order; junction bases with no gene match: 5. Looked up from germline, CDR1 is GTSNPN and CDR2 is SVGIG (reference sequence). CDR3 DNA sequence: TGTGCCACAAGGACAGGGGTTGGCTACACCTTC. Protein sequence: CATRTGVGYTF.

The chain links TRBV18 to TRBJ1-2, with a tentative D call TRBD1 (5 bases). Germline V gene lookup returns CDR1 KGHSH and CDR2 LQKENI. The CDR3 covers 15 residues. Deletions cut 6 bases from V and 2 bases from J, with 16 bases between. The CDR3 here is CASSTTTVTNYGYTF. The CDR3 DNA sequence: TGTGCCAGCTCTACCACGACAGTTACCAACTATGGCTACACCTTC.

V gene TRBV29-1 combines with J gene TRBJ2-3, with D perhaps TRBD2 (6 bases). Germline CDR1 is SQVTM and CDR2 is ANQGSEA. This CDR3 region has 14 residues. Trimming removed 7 bases from V and 4 bases from J, with 18 bases in between. The CDR3 region has the DNA TGCAGCGCCAGACTAGGTCACGGCTCAGATACGCAGTATTTT. Translating gives CSARLGHGSDTQYF.

This clone has a single count. This sequence joins TRBV2 and TRBJ2-3, with D perhaps matching TRBD2 (5 bases). V was clipped by 1 base and J by 0 bases, with 8 bases between them. The CDR3 runs to 15 residues. CDR1 and CDR2 (germline): SNHLY, FYNNEI. The CDR3 region has the DNA TGTGCCAGCAGTGAAGGAGCGGCAAGCACAGATACGCAGTATTTT. Amino acid sequence: CASSEGAASTDTQYF.

This rearrangement joins TRBV7-2 to TRBJ1-6; the match to TRBD1 covers 8 bases. The J segment lost 7 bases and the V segment lost 2 bases, leaving 7 bases of the junction unmatched. Germline CDR1 and CDR2: SGHTA and FQGNSA. The CDR3 spans 16 residues. The CDR3 loop is CASSLFLDRGNSPLHF. The CDR3 nucleotides are TGTGCCAGCAGCTTATTCCTCGACAGGGGAAATTCACCCCTCCACTTT.

The chain employs TRBV25-1 and TRBJ2-5; 7 nucleotides match TRBD1. V gave up 4 bases and J gave up 4 bases; unmatched junction bases: 6. This CDR3 is 14 amino acids long. Germline CDR1 MGHDK, CDR2 SYGVNS. DNA for the CDR3: TGTGCCAGCAGTGGATACCCAGGGGGAGAGACCCAGTACTTC. Its translation: CASSGYPGGETQYF.

V gene TRBV4-2 combines with J gene TRBJ2-3; TRBD2 is a possible D gene (6 bases). This CDR3 comprises 13 residues. Between the trimmed V and J ends, which lost 4 bases and 6 bases, there was a span of 11 bases. Per germline, CDR1 LGHNA and CDR2 YNFKEQ. Here the CDR3 reads CASSLGTADTQYF. The CDR3 DNA reads as TGTGCCAGCAGCCTGGGGACTGCGGATACGCAGTATTTT.

The V call is TRBV7-9, the J call TRBJ2-3; 9 bases map to TRBD2. Trimming at V came to 4 bases and at J to 4 bases, leaving 6 bases not matched to a gene. CDR3 length: 15 residues. The germline CDR1 and CDR2 sequences are SEHNR and FQNEAQ (reference sequence). The CDR3 coding sequence is TGTGCCAGCAGCTCCCGGACTAGCGCCCCAGATACGCAGTATTTT. The encoded protein is CASSSRTSAPDTQYF.